The clone carrying this T cell receptor (beta chain) was detected only a few times. Its antigen is not known. Trimming removed 6 bases from V and 6 bases from J; junction bases left unmatched: 4. Germline CDR1 reads SNHLY; CDR2 reads FYNNEI. CDR3 length equals 15 residues. This specimen belongs to a study of T cell responses to AZD1222 COVID-19 vaccine. Study-wide findings and caveats: Breadth and depth of Spike-specific TCRs rose after two AZD1222 doses. It should be noted that donors were predominantly white British and more often female, and clonal diversity was possibly underestimated.

Assay: immunoSEQ multiplex PCR; the TCRdb copy retains only in-frame clones and omits some. This sample has some 98,000 clones, with 88% found just once. The J gene is TRBJ1-6, the V gene TRBV2; TRBD1 matches 11 bases. This specimen consisted of peripheral blood, obtained 28 days after the second AZD1222 dose. The TCR sequence derives from an adult who received the AZD1222 COVID-19 vaccine. The DNA for the CDR3 is TGTGCCAGCAGGGACGGGACAGGGGGTAATTCACCCCTCCACTTT. It translates to CASRDGTGGNSPLHF. Filled out from reference TRBV2 and TRBJ1-6, the complete variable domain reads EPEVTQTPSHQVTQMGQEVILRCVPISNHLYFYWYRQILGQKVEFLVSFYNNEISEKSEIFDDQFSVERPDGSNFTLKIRSTKLEDSAMYFCASRDGTGGNSPLHFGNGTRLTVT.